The present T cell receptor (beta chain) was sequenced within a study of T cells in Graves' hyperthyroidism and ophthalmopathy. Study at large: Peripheral blood was taken when the disease was first diagnosed, before any treatment began.

Ophthalmopathy patients had moderate-to-severe active disease, CAS ≥3, NOSPECS ≥4, and disease duration under 3 months. Orbital computed tomography and thyroid ultrasound, together with serum TRAb and thyroxine and clinical symptoms, were used for diagnoses. Study outcomes and limitations: Stable hyperthyroidism was told apart from ophthalmopathy by a model built on 13 V-J features.

Amplified regions were TCR beta CDR3 sequences from RNA transcripts. The HTBI primer set drove a first-round RT-PCR of the TCR CDR3. TCRdb recomputed calls from the multiplex PCR reads with MiXCR, one row per CDR3 protein. This sample has some 340,000 distinct CDR3 sequences, with roughly an eighth found just once. On this clonotype: The antigen is not known.

The TCR originated in a woman aged 40 to 55 with Graves' ophthalmopathy. The sample was blood.

The CDR3 coding sequence is TGTGCCAGCAGCCAGTTTGTATGGGGGAGCTCCTACAATGAGCAGTTCTTC. Protein sequence: CASSQFVWGSSYNEQFF. This chain connects TRBV4-2 to TRBJ2-1, with D possibly being TRBD1 or TRBD2 (5 bases each). Germline CDR1 and CDR2: LGHNA and YNFKEQ. The CDR3 sequence is 17 residues long. Trimming stripped 3 bases from V and 0 bases from J, with 15 bases between.